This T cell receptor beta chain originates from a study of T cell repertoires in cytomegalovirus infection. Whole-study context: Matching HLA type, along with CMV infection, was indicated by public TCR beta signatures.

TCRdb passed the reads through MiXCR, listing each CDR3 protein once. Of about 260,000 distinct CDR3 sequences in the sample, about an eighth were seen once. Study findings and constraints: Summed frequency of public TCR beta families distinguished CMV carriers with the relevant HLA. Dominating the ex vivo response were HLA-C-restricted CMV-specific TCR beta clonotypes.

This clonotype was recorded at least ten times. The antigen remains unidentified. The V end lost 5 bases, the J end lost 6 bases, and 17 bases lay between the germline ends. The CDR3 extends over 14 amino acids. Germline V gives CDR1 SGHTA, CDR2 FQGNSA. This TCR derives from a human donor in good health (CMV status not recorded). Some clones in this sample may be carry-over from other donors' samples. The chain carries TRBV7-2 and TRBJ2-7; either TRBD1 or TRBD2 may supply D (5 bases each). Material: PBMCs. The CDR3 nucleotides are TGTGCCAGCAGCCTGGGACCGAATCTGGGCGAGCAGTACTTC. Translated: CASSLGPNLGEQYF.